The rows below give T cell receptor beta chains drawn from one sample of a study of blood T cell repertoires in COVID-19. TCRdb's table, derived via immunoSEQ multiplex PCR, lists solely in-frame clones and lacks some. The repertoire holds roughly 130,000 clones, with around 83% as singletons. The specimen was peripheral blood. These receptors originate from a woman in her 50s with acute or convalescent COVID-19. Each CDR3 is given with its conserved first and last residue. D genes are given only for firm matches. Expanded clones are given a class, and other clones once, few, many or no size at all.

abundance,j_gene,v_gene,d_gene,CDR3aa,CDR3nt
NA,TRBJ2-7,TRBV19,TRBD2,CASSRTGGAATYEQYF,TGTGCCAGTAGTCGAACGGGGGGGGCCGCCACTTACGAGCAGTACTTC
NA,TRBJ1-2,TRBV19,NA,CASSTPGQKGYTF,TGTGCCAGTAGTACGCCCGGACAGAAAGGCTACACCTTC
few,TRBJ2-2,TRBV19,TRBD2,CASRPLSGGGTGELFF,TGTGCCAGTAGACCTCTTAGCGGGGGCGGGACCGGGGAGCTGTTTTTT
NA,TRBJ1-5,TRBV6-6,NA,CASSPSVGAYSNQPQHF,TGTGCCAGCAGTCCTTCGGTTGGAGCTTATAGCAATCAGCCCCAGCATTTT
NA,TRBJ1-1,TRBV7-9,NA,CASSLSLNTEAFF,TGTGCCAGCAGCTTATCATTGAACACTGAAGCTTTCTTT
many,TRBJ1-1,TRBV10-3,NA,CAISPRTANTEAFF,TGTGCCATCAGCCCTAGGACAGCGAACACTGAAGCTTTCTTT
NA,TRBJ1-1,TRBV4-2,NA,CASSPRTALGTEAFF,TGTGCCAGCAGCCCCAGGACAGCCTTAGGTACTGAAGCTTTCTTT
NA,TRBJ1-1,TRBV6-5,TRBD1,CASSSDRVIGTEAFF,TGTGCCAGCAGTTCGGACAGGGTAATAGGAACTGAAGCTTTCTTT
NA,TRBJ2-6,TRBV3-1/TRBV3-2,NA,CASRHDRAGANVLTF,TGTGCCAGCAGACACGACAGAGCTGGGGCCAACGTCCTGACTTTC
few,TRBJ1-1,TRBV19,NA,CASSARRQPMRNTEAFF,TGTGCCAGTAGTGCTCGACGACAGCCAATGCGGAACACTGAAGCTTTCTTT
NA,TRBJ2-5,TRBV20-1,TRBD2,CSASSGTSGAGTQYF,TGCAGTGCTAGTTCCGGGACTAGCGGGGCAGGGACCCAGTACTTC
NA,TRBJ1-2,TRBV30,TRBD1,CAWTRDSFYGYTF,TGTGCCTGGACGAGGGACAGCTTCTATGGCTACACCTTC
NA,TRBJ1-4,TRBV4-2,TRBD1,CASSQGDRGIEKLFF,TGTGCCAGCAGCCAAGGGGACAGGGGAATTGAAAAACTGTTTTTT
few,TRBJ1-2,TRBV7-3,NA,CASSGRQNFYGYTF,TGTGCCAGCAGCGGACGACAGAACTTCTATGGCTACACCTTC
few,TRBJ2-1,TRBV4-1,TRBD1,CASSPDRNGNEQFF,TGCGCCAGCAGTCCGGACAGGAACGGCAATGAGCAGTTCTTC
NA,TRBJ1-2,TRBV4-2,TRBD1,CASSQVGQGAVGSGYTF,TGTGCCAGCAGCCAAGTGGGACAGGGGGCCGTTGGGTCAGGCTACACCTTC
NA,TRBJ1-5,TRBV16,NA,CASSQSTPGPQHF,TGTGCCAGCAGCCAATCGACCCCGGGGCCCCAGCATTTT
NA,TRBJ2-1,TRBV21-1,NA,CASSKAPAGAPGEQFF,TGTGCCAGCAGCAAAGCGCCAGCGGGGGCACCGGGTGAGCAGTTCTTC
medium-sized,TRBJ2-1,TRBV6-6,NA,CASSRQDGGPSYNEQFF,TGTGCCAGCAGTCGGCAGGACGGGGGACCATCCTACAATGAGCAGTTCTTC
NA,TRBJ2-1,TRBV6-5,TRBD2,CASSFGLARDNEQFF,TGTGCCAGCAGTTTCGGACTAGCGAGAGACAATGAGCAGTTCTTC
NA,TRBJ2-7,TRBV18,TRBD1,CASSSNRQGFLEQYF,TGTGCCAGCTCATCAAATCGACAGGGGTTCCTCGAGCAGTACTTC
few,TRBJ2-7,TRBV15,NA,CATSTRLSGNYEQYF,TGTGCCACCAGCACCCGTCTTAGCGGAAACTACGAGCAGTACTTC
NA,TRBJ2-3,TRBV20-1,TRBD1,CSASDRVYGTDTQYF,TGCAGTGCTAGTGACAGGGTATATGGCACAGATACGCAGTATTTT
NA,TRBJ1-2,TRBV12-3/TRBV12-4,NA,CASSLFSGYGYTF,TGTGCCAGCAGTTTATTTTCGGGATATGGCTACACCTTC
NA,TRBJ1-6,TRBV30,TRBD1,CAWSVARTGFNSPLHF,TGTGCCTGGAGTGTTGCTCGGACAGGGTTTAATTCACCCCTCCACTTT
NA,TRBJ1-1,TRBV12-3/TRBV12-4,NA,CASSFQANTEAFF,TGTGCCAGCAGTTTTCAAGCGAACACTGAAGCTTTCTTT
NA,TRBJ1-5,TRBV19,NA,CASSIDEVWGNQPQHF,TGTGCCAGTAGTATAGATGAGGTTTGGGGCAATCAGCCCCAGCATTTT
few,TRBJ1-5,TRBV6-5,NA,CASSSGSAGAYQPQHF,TGTGCCAGCAGTTCGGGTTCGGCAGGGGCTTATCAGCCCCAGCATTTT
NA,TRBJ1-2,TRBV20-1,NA,CSGVQGYGYTF,TGCAGTGGGGTACAGGGATATGGCTACACCTTC
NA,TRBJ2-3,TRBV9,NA,CASSVAGFGTDTQYF,TGTGCCAGCAGCGTAGCGGGGTTCGGCACAGATACGCAGTATTTT
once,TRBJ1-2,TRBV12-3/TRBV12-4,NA,CASSLEGGNGYTF,TGTGCCAGCAGTTTAGAGGGCGGGAATGGCTACACCTTC
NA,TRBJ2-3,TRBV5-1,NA,CASSSAGYTDTQYF,TGCGCCAGCAGTTCGGCGGGGTATACAGATACGCAGTATTTT
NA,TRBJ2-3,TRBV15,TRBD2,CATSSSGGWTDTQYF,TGTGCCACCAGCAGTAGCGGGGGTTGGACAGATACGCAGTATTTT
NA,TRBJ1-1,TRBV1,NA,CTSSQEAAGLNTEAFF,TGCACCAGCAGCCAAGAAGCGGCCGGACTGAACACTGAAGCTTTCTTT
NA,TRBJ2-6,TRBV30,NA,CAWSTTRRGGANVLTF,TGTGCCTGGAGTACCACTCGTCGGGGAGGGGCCAACGTCCTGACTTTC
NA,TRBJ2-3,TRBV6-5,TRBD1,CASSYSSGTGPDTQYF,TGTGCCAGCAGTTACTCGTCCGGGACAGGGCCAGATACGCAGTATTTT
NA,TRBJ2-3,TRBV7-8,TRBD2,CASSLGILAGGTDTQYF,TGTGCCAGCAGCTTAGGGATTCTAGCGGGAGGCACAGATACGCAGTATTTT
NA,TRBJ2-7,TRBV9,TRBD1,CASEVGQGAYEQYF,TGTGCCAGCGAGGTGGGACAGGGGGCCTACGAGCAGTACTTC
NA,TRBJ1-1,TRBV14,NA,CASSQDLGRYTEAFF,TGTGCCAGCAGCCAAGATCTAGGCCGATACACTGAAGCTTTCTTT
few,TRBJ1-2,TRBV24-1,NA,CATSGPVFNYGYTF,TGTGCCACCAGTGGGCCAGTCTTTAACTATGGCTACACCTTC
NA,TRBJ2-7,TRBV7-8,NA,CASSRFRGGEQYF,TGTGCCAGCAGCCGATTCAGAGGTGGCGAGCAGTACTTC
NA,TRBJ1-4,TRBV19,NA,CASTPGRTNEKLFF,TGTGCCAGTACTCCGGGGAGGACTAATGAAAAACTGTTTTTT
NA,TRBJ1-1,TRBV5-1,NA,CASSLQANTEAFF,TGCGCCAGCAGCTTACAGGCGAACACTGAAGCTTTCTTT
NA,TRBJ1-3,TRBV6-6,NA,CASMGSGVRSGNTIYF,TGTGCCAGCATGGGTTCGGGGGTCCGCTCTGGAAACACCATATATTTT
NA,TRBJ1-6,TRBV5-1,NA,CASSLAVGQTNSPLHF,TGCGCCAGCAGCTTGGCCGTAGGACAGACAAATTCACCCCTCCACTTT
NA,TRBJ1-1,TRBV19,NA,CASSITRGEAFF,TGTGCCAGTAGTATCACTCGGGGGGAAGCTTTCTTT
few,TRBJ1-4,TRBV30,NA,CAWSAQDEKLFF,TGTGCCTGGAGTGCCCAGGATGAAAAACTGTTTTTT
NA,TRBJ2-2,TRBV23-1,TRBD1,CAMQQNRGENTGELFF,TGCGCCATGCAACAAAACAGGGGGGAGAACACCGGGGAGCTGTTTTTT
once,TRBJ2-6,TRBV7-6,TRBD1,CASSRKTGGATGANVLTF,TGTGCCAGCAGCCGGAAGACAGGGGGCGCGACTGGGGCCAACGTCCTGACTTTC
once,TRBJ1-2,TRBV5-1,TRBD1,CASSPSPTGGLDGYTF,TGCGCCAGCAGCCCTTCCCCGACAGGGGGCTTAGATGGCTACACCTTC
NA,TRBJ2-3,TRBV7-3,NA,CASSLSGRGATDTQYF,TGTGCCAGCAGCTTAAGCGGGCGGGGAGCAACAGATACGCAGTATTTT
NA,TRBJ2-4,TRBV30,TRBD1,CAWRSAGGTKNIQYF,TGTGCCTGGAGGTCAGCAGGGGGCACCAAAAACATTCAGTACTTC
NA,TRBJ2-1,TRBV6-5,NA,CASRTWGGPLNEQFF,TGTGCCAGCAGGACATGGGGGGGGCCCCTCAATGAGCAGTTCTTC
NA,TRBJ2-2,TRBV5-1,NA,CASSLNVGNTGELFF,TGCGCCAGCAGCCTAAACGTCGGGAACACCGGGGAGCTGTTTTTT
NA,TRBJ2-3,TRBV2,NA,CASSDASPNTQYF,TGTGCCAGCAGTGATGCGAGCCCGAATACGCAGTATTTT
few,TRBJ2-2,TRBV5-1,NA,CASRPSTGTGELFF,TGCGCCAGCAGACCCTCTACAGGGACCGGGGAGCTGTTTTTT
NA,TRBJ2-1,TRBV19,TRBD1,CASSRDRGNEQFF,TGTGCCAGTAGTAGGGACAGGGGCAATGAGCAGTTCTTC
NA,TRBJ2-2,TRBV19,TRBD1,CASSIDSGTERANTGELFF,TGTGCCAGTAGTATAGATTCCGGGACAGAGAGAGCGAACACCGGGGAGCTGTTTTTT
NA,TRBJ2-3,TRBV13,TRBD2,CASSLKSSRGGSTDTQYF,TGTGCCAGCAGCTTAAAGTCTTCCCGGGGGGGTAGCACAGATACGCAGTATTTT
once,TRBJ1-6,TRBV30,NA,CAWRETNKGLAVGSPLHF,TGTGCCTGGAGGGAGACCAATAAGGGACTGGCGGTTGGGTCACCCCTCCACTTT